This T cell receptor (beta chain) derives from a study of regulatory T cells in long-lasting Graves disease. Study overall: Prior antithyroid drug treatment in newly diagnosed Graves' patients lasted under 3 months.

General study findings and limits: Sample size was small, which may have lowered accuracy.

Trimming shortened V by 4 bases and J by 1 base, and 10 bases separated the two germline ends. Germline CDR1 is SQVTM and CDR2 is ANQGSEA. CDR3 length: 13 residues. The time point: newly diagnosed GD, antithyroid drugs for less than 3 months. The TCR library was prepared using RNA isolated from PBMCs. In the case of this clonotype: What it recognizes is unknown. A much larger clonotype is one base distant, so this may be a read error.

For TCR beta, libraries came from iRepertoire HTBI primers and Arm-PCR of CDR3 regions. Each CDR3 protein is one row after TCRdb ran MiXCR on the multiplex PCR reads. The table includes about 530,000 distinct CDR3 sequences, about 16% detected once. The sample was also reused in another study, on T cells in Graves' hyperthyroidism and ophthalmopathy.

The material sequenced was peripheral blood mononuclear cells (PBMCs), taken at new diagnosis, from a patient treated with antithyroid drugs. This TCR was recovered from a woman aged 40 to 65 with Graves disease. The chain couples TRBV29-1 to TRBJ1-1, with D unclear. CDR3 region: CSVVRPPNTEAFF. The CDR3 nucleotides read TGCAGCGTTGTTCGGCCCCCGAACACTGAAGCTTTCTTT.